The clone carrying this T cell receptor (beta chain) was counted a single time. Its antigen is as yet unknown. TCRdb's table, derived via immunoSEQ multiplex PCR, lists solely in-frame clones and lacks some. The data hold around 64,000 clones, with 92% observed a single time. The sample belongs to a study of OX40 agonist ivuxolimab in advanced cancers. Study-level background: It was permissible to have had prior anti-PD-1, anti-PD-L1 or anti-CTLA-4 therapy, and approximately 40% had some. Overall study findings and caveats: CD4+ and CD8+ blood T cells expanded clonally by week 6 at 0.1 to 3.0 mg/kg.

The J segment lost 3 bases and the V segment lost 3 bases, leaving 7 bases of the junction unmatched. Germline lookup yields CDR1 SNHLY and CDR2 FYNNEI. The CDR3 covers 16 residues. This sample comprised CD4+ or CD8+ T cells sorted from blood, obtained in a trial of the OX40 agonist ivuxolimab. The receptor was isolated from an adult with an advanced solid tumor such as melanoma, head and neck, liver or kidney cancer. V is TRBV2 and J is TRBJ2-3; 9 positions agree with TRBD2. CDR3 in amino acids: CASSEWRRGGTDTQYF. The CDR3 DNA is TGTGCCAGCAGTGAGTGGCGGCGGGGGGGGACAGATACGCAGTATTTT.